This TCR beta chain originates from a study of graft-versus-host responses after intestinal transplantation. Investigators treated the graft tissue so that it released intraepithelial and lamina propria lymphocytes. Of note for this clone: Its antigen is as yet unknown.

Data came from immunoSEQ multiplex PCR; TCRdb stores just in-frame clones and leaves some out. The sample lists tens of thousands of clones, around 86% occurring once. Study-wide results and caveats: There were GvH clones found in recipient marrow, and some of them appeared first in ileum or blood. Individuals who had graft-donor T cell macrochimerism had allografts that showed high graft-versus-host to host-versus-graft clonal ratios. Peak GvH clone levels in circulation were associated with early post-transplant HvG declines.

CDR1 LGHNA and CDR2 YNFKEQ come from the germline V gene. The CDR3 sequence is 16 residues long. Trimming removed 1 base at V and 4 bases at J, with 16 bases between. Sequenced material: ileum tissue, taken less than 400 days after transplant. The source is a human patient who received an intestinal transplant, so some T cells may come from the graft donor. This chain uses TRBV4-2 with TRBJ1-1; no firm D call. The CDR3 bases are TGTGCCAGCAGCCAAGGACGATCCCGCGAGGGCACTGAAGCTTTCTTT. It yields the protein CASSQGRSREGTEAFF.